These T cell receptor beta chains were read from a single sample in a study of identical twins. In TCRdb, the 5' RACE reads were re-called with MiXCR into one record per CDR3 protein. The repertoire holds 550,000 to 800,000 distinct CDR3 sequences, around 7.5% seen once, with roughly 1.5% in the top ten. The same sample was also used in a study of yellow fever vaccine responses in identical twins.

The specimen was PBMCs. The receptors were sampled from a woman younger than 35 in good health. CDR3s include the opening cysteine and the closing phenylalanine or tryptophan. Fields, in order: V gene, D gene, clone size, J gene, CDR3 protein, CDR3 DNA. The D gene is left open where the match is weak. For some rows the clone size is stated as once, few or many, or as a class when expanded; others skip it.

TRBV5-1	NA	NA	TRBJ2-1	CASSLGTSPNEQFF	TGCGCCAGCAGCTTGGGTACTAGCCCCAATGAGCAGTTCTTC
TRBV4-2	TRBD2	few	TRBJ2-1	CASSQDGSGGGADEQFF	TGTGCCAGCAGCCAAGATGGGTCTGGCGGGGGGGCAGATGAGCAGTTCTTC
TRBV29-1	NA	NA	TRBJ2-7	CSVEAGDEQYF	TGCAGCGTTGAAGCGGGGGACGAGCAGTACTTC
TRBV12-3/TRBV12-4	NA	many	TRBJ1-2	CASSLVWDGGYTF	TGTGCCAGCAGTTTAGTCTGGGATGGTGGCTACACCTTC
TRBV15	NA	few	TRBJ1-6	CATSRDQHRNSYNSPLHF	TGTGCCACCAGCAGAGATCAACACCGAAACTCCTATAATTCACCCCTCCACTTT
TRBV6-1	TRBD1	few	TRBJ2-2	CAYSRGRIGELFF	TGTGCCTACTCCAGGGGGCGAATCGGGGAGCTGTTTTTT
TRBV11-2	TRBD1	few	TRBJ2-2	CASSYRDRGAGELFF	TGTGCCAGCAGTTACCGGGACAGGGGAGCCGGGGAGCTGTTTTTT
TRBV10-3	TRBD1	few	TRBJ2-2	CASGTGITGELFF	TGTGCCTCCGGGACAGGGATCACCGGGGAGCTGTTTTTT
TRBV11-2	TRBD1	NA	TRBJ1-5	CASSRGHRGLTGQPQHF	TGTGCCAGCAGCAGGGGACACAGGGGGTTGACGGGACAGCCCCAGCATTTT
TRBV28	NA	NA	TRBJ2-5	CASSPSGGWLTLGETQYF	TGTGCCAGCAGCCCCTCTGGGGGGTGGTTGACTTTAGGGGAGACCCAGTACTTC
TRBV29-1	NA	NA	TRBJ2-1	CSVELAAEIDNEQFF	TGCAGCGTTGAGTTAGCGGCGGAGATCGACAATGAGCAGTTCTTC
TRBV29-1	TRBD2	many	TRBJ2-5	CSVVPAGVETQYF	TGCAGCGTTGTGCCAGCGGGAGTAGAGACCCAGTACTTC
TRBV12-3/TRBV12-4	NA	few	TRBJ1-2	CASRQGLYGYTF	TGTGCCAGCAGGCAGGGTTTATATGGCTACACCTTC
TRBV12-3/TRBV12-4	NA	NA	TRBJ2-2	CASSFDPDPTGELFF	TGTGCCAGCAGTTTTGACCCCGATCCCACCGGGGAGCTGTTTTTT
TRBV12-3/TRBV12-4	NA	many	TRBJ1-3	CASSLASSGNTIYF	TGTGCCAGCAGTCTAGCGAGCTCTGGAAACACCATATATTTT
TRBV7-8	TRBD2	NA	TRBJ2-5	CTVAGWGETQYF	TGTACCGTAGCGGGATGGGGGGAGACCCAGTACTTC
TRBV20-1	NA	NA	TRBJ2-3	CSARDLTRQVSDTQYF	TGCAGTGCTAGAGATCTGACACGCCAAGTTTCAGATACGCAGTATTTT
TRBV12-3/TRBV12-4	NA	few	TRBJ1-1	CACREGSTEAFF	TGTGCCTGCAGGGAGGGGAGCACTGAAGCTTTCTTT
TRBV27	NA	many	TRBJ1-5	CASSLGAGKQPQHF	TGTGCCAGCAGTTTAGGGGCAGGGAAGCAGCCCCAGCATTTT
TRBV12-3/TRBV12-4	NA	NA	TRBJ1-1	CASSFIGQQSNEAFF	TGTGCCAGCAGTTTTATCGGACAGCAGTCTAATGAAGCTTTCTTT
TRBV11-3	NA	few	TRBJ2-1	CASSLGAGGAKYNEQFF	TGTGCCAGCAGCTTAGGGGCAGGGGGGGCCAAATACAATGAGCAGTTCTTC
TRBV28	NA	few	TRBJ2-2	CASTSGTLTGELFF	TGTGCCAGCACCTCGGGGACATTGACCGGGGAGCTGTTTTTT
TRBV28	TRBD1	NA	TRBJ1-2	CASSSTGKGYTF	TGTGCCAGCAGTTCGACAGGGAAGGGCTACACCTTC
TRBV20-1	NA	NA	TRBJ2-3	CSAPRRFGSTDTQYF	TGCAGTGCACCCAGAAGGTTCGGAAGCACAGATACGCAGTATTTT
TRBV12-3/TRBV12-4	NA	NA	TRBJ1-3	CASSHARASGNTIYF	TGTGCCAGCAGTCACGCCAGGGCCTCTGGAAACACCATATATTTT
TRBV4-1	TRBD2	many	TRBJ2-7	CASSQDSGLAFSDEQYF	TGCGCCAGCAGCCAAGATTCAGGACTAGCGTTTTCCGACGAGCAGTACTTC
TRBV5-1	NA	few	TRBJ1-1	CASSLDSRGQFSTEAFF	TGCGCCAGCAGCTTGGACAGCCGGGGACAATTTTCCACTGAAGCTTTCTTT
TRBV27	NA	few	TRBJ2-7	CASSPTSQYEQYF	TGTGCCAGCAGTCCCACGAGCCAATACGAGCAGTACTTC
TRBV11-2	TRBD2	NA	TRBJ2-1	CASSGQGLAGGIYNEQFF	TGTGCCAGCAGCGGCCAGGGTCTAGCGGGAGGGATTTACAATGAGCAGTTCTTC
TRBV9	TRBD1	NA	TRBJ1-2	CASSVVGDRASYGYTF	TGTGCCAGCAGCGTAGTAGGGGACAGGGCTTCCTATGGCTACACCTTC
TRBV29-1	TRBD2	many	TRBJ2-1	CSARLAGDLVDEQFF	TGCAGCGCTCGACTAGCGGGAGATCTAGTAGATGAGCAGTTCTTC
TRBV5-1	NA	NA	TRBJ1-1	CASSYTGTMNTEAFF	TGCGCCAGCAGCTACACCGGGACAATGAACACTGAAGCTTTCTTT
TRBV20-1	TRBD2	few	TRBJ2-1	CSAERLADRNEQFF	TGCAGTGCTGAGAGACTAGCGGACCGGAATGAGCAGTTCTTC
TRBV4-2	TRBD2	NA	TRBJ2-5	CASSQESGGAWETQYF	TGTGCCAGCAGCCAAGAGAGCGGGGGGGCTTGGGAGACCCAGTACTTC
TRBV12-3/TRBV12-4	TRBD1	NA	TRBJ2-1	CASTPPGQGYNEQFF	TGTGCCAGCACCCCTCCGGGACAGGGGTACAATGAGCAGTTCTTC
TRBV11-2	NA	few	TRBJ2-4	CASSPTLLVAKNIQYF	TGTGCCAGCAGCCCCACGCTTTTGGTAGCCAAAAACATTCAGTACTTC
TRBV15	NA	many	TRBJ2-5	CATSRAGIQETQYF	TGTGCCACCAGCAGAGCAGGGATCCAAGAGACCCAGTACTTC
TRBV10-3	NA	few	TRBJ1-6	CAISESGSSYNSPLHF	TGTGCCATCAGTGAGTCGGGAAGCTCCTATAATTCACCCCTCCACTTT